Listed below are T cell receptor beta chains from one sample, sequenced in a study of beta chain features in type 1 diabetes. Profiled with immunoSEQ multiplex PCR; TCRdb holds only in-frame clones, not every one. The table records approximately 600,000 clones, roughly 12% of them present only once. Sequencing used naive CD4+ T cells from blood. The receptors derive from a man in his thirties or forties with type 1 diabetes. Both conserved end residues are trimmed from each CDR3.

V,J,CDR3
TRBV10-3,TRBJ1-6,ASGREEHRRSPLH
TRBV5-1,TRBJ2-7,ASSLAVYYEQY
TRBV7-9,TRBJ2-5,ASSTPQETQY
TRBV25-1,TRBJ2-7,ASSDLGGSYEQY
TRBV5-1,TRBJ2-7,ASSLYLHLYEQY
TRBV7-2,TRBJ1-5,ASSWTGANNQPQH
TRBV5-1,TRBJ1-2,ASSLRQGGDYGYT
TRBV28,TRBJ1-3,ASGLQVFSGNTIY
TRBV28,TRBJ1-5,ASSFPGARPQH
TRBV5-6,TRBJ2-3,ASSATSGYTDTQY
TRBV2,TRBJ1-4,ATTRQIATNEKLF
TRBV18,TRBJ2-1,ASSSGGLYEQF
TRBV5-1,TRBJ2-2,ASSLFWGSGELF
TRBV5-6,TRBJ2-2,ASSGSGDGSGELF
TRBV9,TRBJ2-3,ASSVGWGLAQDTQY
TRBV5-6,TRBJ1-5,ASSLDRNQPQH
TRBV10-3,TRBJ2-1,AISDAGGHNEQF
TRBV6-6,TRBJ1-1,ASGNRGGDTEAF
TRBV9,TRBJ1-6,ASSVAGSSYNSPLH
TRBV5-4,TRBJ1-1,ASSSTGGLRTEAF
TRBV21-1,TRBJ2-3,ASSKVSERGSTDTQY
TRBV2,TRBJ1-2,ASTERNYGYT
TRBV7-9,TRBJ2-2,ASAALNTGELF
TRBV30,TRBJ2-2,AWDGLLNTGELF
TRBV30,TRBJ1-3,AWSAGNTIY
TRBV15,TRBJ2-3,ATSGHTDTQY
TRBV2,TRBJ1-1,ASSAQTGRDTEAF
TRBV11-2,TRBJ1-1,ASSLDGFKAF
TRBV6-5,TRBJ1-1,ASSSPGQGTTEAF
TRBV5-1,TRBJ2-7,ASSAPGTLSYEQY
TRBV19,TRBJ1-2,ASSNGLQGAYGYT
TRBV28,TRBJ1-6,ASRGPNSPLH
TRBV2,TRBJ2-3,ARAPGTDTQY
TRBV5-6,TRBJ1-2,ASSSGLNNYGYT
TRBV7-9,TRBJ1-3,ASVDRIGNTIY
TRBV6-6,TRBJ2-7,ASSYEDEQY
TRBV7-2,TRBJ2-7,ASSLAAGPSYEQY
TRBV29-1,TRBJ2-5,SVAPSGSLQETQY
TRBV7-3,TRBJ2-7,ASSLWGPYEQY
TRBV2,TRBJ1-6,ASSGHSPLH
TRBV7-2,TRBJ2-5,ASTAGGLQETQY
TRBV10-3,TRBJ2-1,AISGLAGVSEEQF
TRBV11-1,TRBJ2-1,ASSLARGSYNEQF
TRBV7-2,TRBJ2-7,ASSLKGSYEQY
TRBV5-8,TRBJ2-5,ASSLGNAPFGGGQY
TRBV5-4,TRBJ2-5,ASSLVSETQY
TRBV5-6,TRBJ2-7,ASRPTGQGAYEQY
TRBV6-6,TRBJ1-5,ASLGGSINQPQH
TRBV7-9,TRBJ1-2,ASSFGLGPGYT
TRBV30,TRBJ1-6,AWNTGQGAPLH
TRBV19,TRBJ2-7,ASTRWMGQGYEQY
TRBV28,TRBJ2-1,ASSSRDRGSYNEQF
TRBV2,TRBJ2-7,ASSPLRYEQY
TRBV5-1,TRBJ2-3,ASSSGGLAGATDTQY
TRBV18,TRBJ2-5,ASSPPSLETQY
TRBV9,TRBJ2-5,ASSVDQETQY
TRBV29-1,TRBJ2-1,SVEVLAGGHGEQF
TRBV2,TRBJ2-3,ASSAGLAGGPGTDTQY
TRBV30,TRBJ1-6,AWGLTDYNSPLH
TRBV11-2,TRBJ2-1,ASSRTLSSYNEQF